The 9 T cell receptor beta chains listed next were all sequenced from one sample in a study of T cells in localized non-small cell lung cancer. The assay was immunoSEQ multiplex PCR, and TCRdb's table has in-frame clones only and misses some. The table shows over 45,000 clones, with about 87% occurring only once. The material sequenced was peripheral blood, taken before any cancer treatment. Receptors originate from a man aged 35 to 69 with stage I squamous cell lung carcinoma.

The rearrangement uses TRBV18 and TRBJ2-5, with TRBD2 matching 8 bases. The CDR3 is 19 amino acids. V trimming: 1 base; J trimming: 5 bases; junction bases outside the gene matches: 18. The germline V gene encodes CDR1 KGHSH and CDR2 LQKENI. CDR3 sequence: CASSPRTALKRETGETQYF. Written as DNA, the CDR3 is TGTGCCAGCTCACCACGGACAGCCTTAAAGCGGGAGACGGGGGAGACCCAGTACTTC. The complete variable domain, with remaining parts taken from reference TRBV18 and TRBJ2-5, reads NAGVMQNPRHLVRRRGQEARLRCSPMKGHSHVYWYRQLPEEGLKFMVYLQKENIIDESGMPKERFSAEFPKEGPSILRIQQVVRGDSAAYFCASSPRTALKRETGETQYFGPGTRLLVL.

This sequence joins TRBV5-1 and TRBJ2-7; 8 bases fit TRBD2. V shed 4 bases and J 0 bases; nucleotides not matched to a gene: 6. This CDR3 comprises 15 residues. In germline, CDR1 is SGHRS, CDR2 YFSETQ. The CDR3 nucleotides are TGCGCCAGCAGCCCCACTAGCGGTAACTCCTACGAGCAGTACTTC. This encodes CASSPTSGNSYEQYF.

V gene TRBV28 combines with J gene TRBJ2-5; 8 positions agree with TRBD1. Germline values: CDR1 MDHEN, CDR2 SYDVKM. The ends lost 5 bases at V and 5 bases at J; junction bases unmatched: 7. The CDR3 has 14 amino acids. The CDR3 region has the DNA TGTGCCAGCAGTCGAACGGGACAGGTGGAGACCCAGTACTTC. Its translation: CASSRTGQVETQYF. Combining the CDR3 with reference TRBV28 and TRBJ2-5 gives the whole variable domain DVKVTQSSRYLVKRTGEKVFLECVQDMDHENMFWYRQDPGLGLRLIYFSYDVKMKEKGDIPEGYSVSREKKERFSLILESASTNQTSMYLCASSRTGQVETQYFGPGTRLLVL.

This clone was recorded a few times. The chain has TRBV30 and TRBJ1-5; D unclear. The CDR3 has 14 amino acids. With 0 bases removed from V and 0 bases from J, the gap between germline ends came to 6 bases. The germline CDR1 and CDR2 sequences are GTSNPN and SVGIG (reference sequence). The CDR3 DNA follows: TGTGCCTGGAGTGTATTAGGTAGCAATCAGCCCCAGCATTTT. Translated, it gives CAWSVLGSNQPQHF.

CDR3 DNA: TGTGCCAGCAGTTTAACCAGTGCGGGCCTGACCGAGCAGTACTTC. It codes for CASSLTSAGLTEQYF. This sequence joins TRBV28 and TRBJ2-7, with D possibly matching TRBD2 (5 bases). The CDR3 loop spans 15 amino acids. Germline values: CDR1 MDHEN, CDR2 SYDVKM. V was pared by 2 bases and J by 6 bases, with 17 bases between.

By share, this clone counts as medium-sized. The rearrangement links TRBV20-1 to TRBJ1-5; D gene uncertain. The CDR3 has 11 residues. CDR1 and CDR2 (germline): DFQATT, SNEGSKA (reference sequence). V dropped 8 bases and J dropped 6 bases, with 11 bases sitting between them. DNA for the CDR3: TGCAGTTCTGGAGAGGCTCAGCCCCAGCATTTT. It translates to CSSGEAQPQHF.

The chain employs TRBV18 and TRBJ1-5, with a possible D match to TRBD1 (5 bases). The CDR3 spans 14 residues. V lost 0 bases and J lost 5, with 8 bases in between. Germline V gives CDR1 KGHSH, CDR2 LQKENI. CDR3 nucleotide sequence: TGTGCCAGCTCACCACCGGGGCTGGATCAGCCCCAGCATTTT. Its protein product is CASSPPGLDQPQHF.

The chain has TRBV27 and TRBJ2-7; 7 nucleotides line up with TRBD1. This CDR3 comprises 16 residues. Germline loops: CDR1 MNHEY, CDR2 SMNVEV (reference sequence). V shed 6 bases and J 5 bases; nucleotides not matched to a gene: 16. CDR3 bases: TGTGCCAGCAGCGGGACAGTGGAGCGCTTAGCGCACGAGCAGTACTTC. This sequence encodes CASSGTVERLAHEQYF.

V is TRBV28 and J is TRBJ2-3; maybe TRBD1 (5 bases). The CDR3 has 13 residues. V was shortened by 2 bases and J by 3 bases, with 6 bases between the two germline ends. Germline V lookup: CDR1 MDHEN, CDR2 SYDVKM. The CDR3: CASSLRQTDTQYF. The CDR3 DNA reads TGTGCCAGCAGTTTACGACAGACAGATACGCAGTATTTT. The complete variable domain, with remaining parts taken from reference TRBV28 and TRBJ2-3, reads DVKVTQSSRYLVKRTGEKVFLECVQDMDHENMFWYRQDPGLGLRLIYFSYDVKMKEKGDIPEGYSVSREKKERFSLILESASTNQTSMYLCASSLRQTDTQYFGPGTRLTVL.